These T cell receptor beta chains were read from a single sample in a study of response to subunit inactivated influenza vaccine. Via MiXCR, TCRdb re-called the RT-PCR reads, giving one row per CDR3 protein. This table holds fewer than 200,000 distinct CDR3 sequences, nearly 9.5% found once. Source: non-naive T cells sorted from PBMCs, taken on the day of vaccination. These TCRs come from a man aged 45-65 years who received an inactivated influenza vaccine. Each CDR3 is given with its conserved first and last residue. The D gene is left open where the match is weak. The size field is filled for only some rows; it gives once, few, many or a size class.

D gene	V gene	clone size	J gene	CDR3 protein	CDR3 DNA
-	TRBV2	-	TRBJ2-3	CASSGTRDRRGTDTQYF	TGTGCCAGCAGTGGAACCCGGGACCGGCGGGGCACAGATACGCAGTATTTT
-	TRBV10-3	many	TRBJ2-5	CAITATPQETQYF	TGTGCCATCACGGCTACTCCGCAAGAGACCCAGTACTTC
-	TRBV9	few	TRBJ2-1	CASSVDKRAAYNEQFF	TGTGCCAGCAGCGTAGATAAGCGGGCAGCCTACAATGAGCAGTTCTTC
TRBD2	TRBV20-1	-	TRBJ2-7	CSARGTSVDYEQYF	TGCAGTGCTAGGGGGACTAGCGTCGACTACGAGCAGTACTTC
-	TRBV15	few	TRBJ1-3	CATSRGSSSGNTIYF	TGTGCCACCAGCCGGGGGAGTTCCTCTGGAAACACCATATATTTT
TRBD2	TRBV29-1	many	TRBJ2-3	CSVVGKRGRSTDTQYF	TGCAGCGTTGTGGGTAAGCGGGGGCGGAGCACAGATACGCAGTATTTT
TRBD2	TRBV7-3	-	TRBJ2-3	CASSPEGLAGAMTDTQYF	TGTGCCAGCAGCCCGGAGGGACTAGCGGGAGCGATGACAGATACGCAGTATTTT
TRBD1	TRBV27	few	TRBJ2-1	CASSKGQGVSYNEQFF	TGTGCCAGCAGTAAGGGACAGGGGGTCTCCTACAATGAGCAGTTCTTC
-	TRBV18	few	TRBJ1-4	CASSPRREGEKLFF	TGTGCCAGCTCACCACGGAGAGAGGGCGAAAAACTGTTTTTT
-	TRBV28	-	TRBJ2-7	CASSLNPGKRSSYEQYF	TGTGCCAGCAGCCTTAACCCAGGGAAACGGAGCTCCTACGAGCAGTACTTC
-	TRBV6-5	few	TRBJ1-6	CASSYLNRDSPLHF	TGTGCCAGCAGTTACCTAAACAGGGATTCACCCCTCCACTTT
-	TRBV30	few	TRBJ2-7	CAWTREDGEQYF	TGTGCCTGGACCCGGGAAGACGGCGAGCAGTACTTC
-	TRBV19	many	TRBJ1-2	CASSISGGDGYTF	TGTGCCAGTAGTATCTCGGGGGGCGACGGCTACACCTTC
TRBD1	TRBV18	few	TRBJ2-7	CASSPGQPTYEQYF	TGTGCCAGCTCACCGGGACAGCCCACCTACGAGCAGTACTTC
-	TRBV20-1	few	TRBJ2-3	CSARSVAADTQYF	TGCAGTGCTAGATCGGTAGCAGCAGATACGCAGTATTTT
TRBD2	TRBV20-1	many	TRBJ2-7	CSAREVLAGGQYF	TGCAGTGCTAGGGAGGTACTAGCGGGAGGGCAGTACTTC
TRBD1	TRBV12-3/TRBV12-4	many	TRBJ2-1	CASSPGTDNFNEQFF	TGTGCCAGCAGTCCCGGGACAGACAATTTCAATGAGCAGTTCTTC
TRBD1	TRBV20-1	-	TRBJ1-6	CSASHGQGVRSPLHF	TGCAGTGCTAGTCACGGACAGGGAGTACGCTCACCCCTCCACTTT
-	TRBV10-3	many	TRBJ1-2	CAISESGTGDYGYTF	TGTGCCATCAGTGAGTCCGGGACGGGGGACTATGGCTACACCTTC
-	TRBV28	many	TRBJ1-1	CASSLWGRGGKGQAFF	TGTGCCAGCAGTTTATGGGGCAGGGGAGGTAAAGGCCAAGCTTTCTTT
TRBD1	TRBV5-5	few	TRBJ1-4	CASSPVVGTGDEKLFF	TGTGCCAGCAGCCCGGTCGTTGGGACAGGGGATGAAAAACTGTTTTTT
TRBD1	TRBV28	many	TRBJ2-1	CASSSIGTAGVYEQFF	TGTGCCAGCAGTTCCATCGGGACAGCCGGGGTCTATGAGCAGTTCTTC
TRBD1	TRBV5-1	many	TRBJ2-1	CASSSGQGYNEQFF	TGCGCCAGCAGCTCGGGACAGGGTTACAATGAGCAGTTCTTC
-	TRBV6-5	-	TRBJ1-5	CASSTARYQPQHF	TGTGCCAGCAGTACTGCCCGATATCAGCCCCAGCATTTT
-	TRBV21-1	few	TRBJ1-2	CASSTIGRRGDYGYTF	TGTGCCAGCAGCACTATCGGGCGGCGGGGGGACTATGGCTACACCTTC
TRBD1	TRBV28	-	TRBJ2-5	CASNGGTGASQETQYF	TGTGCCAGCAATGGGGGAACAGGGGCTTCTCAAGAGACCCAGTACTTC
-	TRBV5-1	few	TRBJ2-7	CASSLEQGGYEQYF	TGCGCCAGCAGCTTGGAACAAGGGGGTTACGAGCAGTACTTC
TRBD2	TRBV5-1	few	TRBJ2-3	CASSRSGTPTDTQYF	TGCGCCAGCAGCCGGAGCGGGACTCCCACAGATACGCAGTATTTT